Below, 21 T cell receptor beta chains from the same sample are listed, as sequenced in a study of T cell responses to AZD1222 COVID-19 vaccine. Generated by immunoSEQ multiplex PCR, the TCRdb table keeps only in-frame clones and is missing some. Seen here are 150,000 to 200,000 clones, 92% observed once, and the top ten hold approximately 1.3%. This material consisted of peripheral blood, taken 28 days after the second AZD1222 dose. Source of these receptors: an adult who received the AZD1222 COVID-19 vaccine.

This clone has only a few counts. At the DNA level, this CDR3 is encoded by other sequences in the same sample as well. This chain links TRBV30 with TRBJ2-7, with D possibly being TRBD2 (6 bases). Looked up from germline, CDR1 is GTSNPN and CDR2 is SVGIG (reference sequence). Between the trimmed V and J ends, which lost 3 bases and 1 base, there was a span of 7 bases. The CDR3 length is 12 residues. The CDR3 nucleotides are TGTGCCTGGAGCGGGGGTTCCTACGAGCAGTACTTC. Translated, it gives CAWSGGSYEQYF.

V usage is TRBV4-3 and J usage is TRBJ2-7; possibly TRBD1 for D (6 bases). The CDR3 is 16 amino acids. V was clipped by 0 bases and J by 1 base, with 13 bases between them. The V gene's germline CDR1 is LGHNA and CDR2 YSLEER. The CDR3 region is CASSQDSQGNSYEQYF. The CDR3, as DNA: TGCGCCAGCAGCCAAGACTCACAGGGAAATTCCTACGAGCAGTACTTC.

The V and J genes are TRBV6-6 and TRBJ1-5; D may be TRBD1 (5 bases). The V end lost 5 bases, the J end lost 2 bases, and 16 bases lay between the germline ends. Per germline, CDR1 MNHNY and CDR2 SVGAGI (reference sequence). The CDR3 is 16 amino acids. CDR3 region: CASSQGLTGGNQPQHF. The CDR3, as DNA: TGTGCCAGCAGTCAGGGTCTCACCGGAGGCAATCAGCCCCAGCATTTT.

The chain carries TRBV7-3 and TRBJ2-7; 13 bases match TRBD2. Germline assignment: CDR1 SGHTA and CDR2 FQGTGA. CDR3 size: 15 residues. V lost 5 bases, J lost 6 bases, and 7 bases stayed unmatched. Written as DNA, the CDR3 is TGTGCCAGCAGCCCAGGACTAGCGGGAGTTGGCGAGCAGTACTTC. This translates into CASSPGLAGVGEQYF.

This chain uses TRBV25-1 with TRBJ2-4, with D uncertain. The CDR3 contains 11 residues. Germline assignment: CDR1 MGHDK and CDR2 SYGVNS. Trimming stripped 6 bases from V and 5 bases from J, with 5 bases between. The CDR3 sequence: CASRFQNIQYF. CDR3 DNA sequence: TGTGCCAGCAGGTTCCAAAACATTCAGTACTTC.

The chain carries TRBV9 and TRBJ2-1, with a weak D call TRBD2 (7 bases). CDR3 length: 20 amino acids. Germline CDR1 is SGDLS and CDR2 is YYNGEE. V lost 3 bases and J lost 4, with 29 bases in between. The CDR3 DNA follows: TGTGCCAGCAGCGAGGGAGGAGAGGGTGGAGCGGGGAGGGGGTACAATGAGCAGTTCTTC. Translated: CASSEGGEGGAGRGYNEQFF.

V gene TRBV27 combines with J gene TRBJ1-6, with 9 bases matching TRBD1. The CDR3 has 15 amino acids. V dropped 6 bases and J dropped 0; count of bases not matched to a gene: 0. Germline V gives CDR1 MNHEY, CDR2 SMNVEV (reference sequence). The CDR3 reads CASRGQGSYNSPLHF. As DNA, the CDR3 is TGTGCCAGCAGGGGACAGGGCTCCTATAATTCACCCCTCCACTTT.

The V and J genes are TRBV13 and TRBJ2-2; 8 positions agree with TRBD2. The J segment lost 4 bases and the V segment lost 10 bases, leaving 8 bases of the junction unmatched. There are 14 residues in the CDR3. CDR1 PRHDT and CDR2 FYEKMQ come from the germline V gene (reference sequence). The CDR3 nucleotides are TGTGCCACCTCCCGGGGGGGAGGCACCGGGGAGCTGTTTTTT. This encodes CATSRGGGTGELFF.

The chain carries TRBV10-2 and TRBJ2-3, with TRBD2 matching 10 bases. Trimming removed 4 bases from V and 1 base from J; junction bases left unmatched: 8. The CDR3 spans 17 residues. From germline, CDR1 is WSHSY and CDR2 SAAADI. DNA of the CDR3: TGCGCCAGCAGTGGTGTCCGAGCGGGGGGGGGCACAGATACGCAGTATTTT. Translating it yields CASSGVRAGGGTDTQYF.

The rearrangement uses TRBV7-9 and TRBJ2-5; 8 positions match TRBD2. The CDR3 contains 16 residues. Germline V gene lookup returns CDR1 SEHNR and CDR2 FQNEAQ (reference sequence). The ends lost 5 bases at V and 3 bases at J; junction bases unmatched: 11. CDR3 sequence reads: CASSHRGGHSEETQYF. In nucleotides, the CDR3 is TGTGCCAGCAGCCATCGGGGGGGACACAGTGAAGAGACCCAGTACTTC.

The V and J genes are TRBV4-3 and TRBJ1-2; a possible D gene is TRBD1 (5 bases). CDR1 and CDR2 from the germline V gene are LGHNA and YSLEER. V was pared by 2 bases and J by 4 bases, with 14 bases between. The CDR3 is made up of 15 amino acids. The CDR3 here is CASSQNVDRRYGYTF. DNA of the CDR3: TGCGCCAGCAGCCAAAACGTTGACAGACGCTATGGCTACACCTTC.

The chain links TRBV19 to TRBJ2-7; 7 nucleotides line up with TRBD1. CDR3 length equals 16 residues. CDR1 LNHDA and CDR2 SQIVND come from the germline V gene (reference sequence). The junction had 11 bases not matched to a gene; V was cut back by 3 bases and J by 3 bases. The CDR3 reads CASSIGGQRGFYEQYF. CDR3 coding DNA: TGTGCCAGTAGTATTGGGGGACAGAGGGGATTCTACGAGCAGTACTTC.

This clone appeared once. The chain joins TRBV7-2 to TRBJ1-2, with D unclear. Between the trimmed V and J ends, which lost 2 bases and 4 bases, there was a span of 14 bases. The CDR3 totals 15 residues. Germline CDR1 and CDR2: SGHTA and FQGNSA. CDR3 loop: CASSLLAGGGYGYTF. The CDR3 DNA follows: TGTGCCAGCAGCTTACTCGCAGGCGGCGGCTATGGCTACACCTTC.

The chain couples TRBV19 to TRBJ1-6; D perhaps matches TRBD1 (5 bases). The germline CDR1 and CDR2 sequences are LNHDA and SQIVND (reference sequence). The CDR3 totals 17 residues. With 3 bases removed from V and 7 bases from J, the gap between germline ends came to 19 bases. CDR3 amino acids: CASSMILAVRANSPLHF. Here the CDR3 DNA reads TGTGCCAGTAGTATGATTCTGGCGGTCAGGGCGAATTCACCCCTCCACTTT.

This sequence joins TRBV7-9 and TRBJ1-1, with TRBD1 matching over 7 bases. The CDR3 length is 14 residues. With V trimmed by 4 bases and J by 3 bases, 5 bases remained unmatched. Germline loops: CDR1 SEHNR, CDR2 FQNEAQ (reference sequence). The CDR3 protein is CASSSGGLDTEAFF. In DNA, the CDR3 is TGTGCCAGCAGCTCAGGGGGATTGGACACTGAAGCTTTCTTT.

This CDR3 is CASSLARTSAYEQYF. DNA for the CDR3: TGTGCCAGCAGCTTAGCAAGGACTAGCGCCTACGAGCAGTACTTC. The rearrangement joins TRBV7-2 to TRBJ2-7; 9 bases are shared with TRBD2. CDR3 length equals 15 residues. Per the germline V gene, CDR1 is SGHTA and CDR2 is FQGNSA. Losses at the gene ends were 0 bases for V and 2 bases for J; bases not matched to a gene: 2. The full variable domain, its missing parts supplied by reference TRBV7-2 and TRBJ2-7, is GAGVSQSPSNKVTEKGKDVELRCDPISGHTALYWYRQSLGQGLEFLIYFQGNSAPDKSGLPSDRFSAERTGGSVSTLTIQRTQQEDSAVYLCASSLARTSAYEQYFGPGTRLTVT.

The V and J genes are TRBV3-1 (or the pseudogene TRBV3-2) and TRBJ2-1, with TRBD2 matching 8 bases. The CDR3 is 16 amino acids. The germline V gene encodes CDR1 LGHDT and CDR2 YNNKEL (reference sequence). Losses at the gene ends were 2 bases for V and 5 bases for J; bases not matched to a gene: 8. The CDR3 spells CASSQLLSGVNNEQFF. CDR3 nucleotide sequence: TGTGCCAGCAGCCAACTCCTTAGCGGGGTCAACAATGAGCAGTTCTTC.

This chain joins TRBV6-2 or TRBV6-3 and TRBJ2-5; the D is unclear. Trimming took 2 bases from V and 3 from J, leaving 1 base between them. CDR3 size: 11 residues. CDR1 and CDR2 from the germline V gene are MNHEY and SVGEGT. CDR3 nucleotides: TGTGCCAGCAGTTACGAAGAGACCCAGTACTTC. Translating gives CASSYEETQYF.

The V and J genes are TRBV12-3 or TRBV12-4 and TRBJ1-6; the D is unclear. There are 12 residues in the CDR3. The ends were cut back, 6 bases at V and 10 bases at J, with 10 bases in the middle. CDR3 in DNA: TGTGCCAGCAGCTCGCCTGTGTCACCCCTCCACTTT. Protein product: CASSSPVSPLHF.

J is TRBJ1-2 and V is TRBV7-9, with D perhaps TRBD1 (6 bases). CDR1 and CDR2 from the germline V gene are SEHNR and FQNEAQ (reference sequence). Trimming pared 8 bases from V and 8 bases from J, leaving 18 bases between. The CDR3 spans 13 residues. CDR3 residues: CASGEDRPEGYTF. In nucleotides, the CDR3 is TGTGCCAGCGGGGAAGACAGGCCGGAAGGCTACACCTTC.

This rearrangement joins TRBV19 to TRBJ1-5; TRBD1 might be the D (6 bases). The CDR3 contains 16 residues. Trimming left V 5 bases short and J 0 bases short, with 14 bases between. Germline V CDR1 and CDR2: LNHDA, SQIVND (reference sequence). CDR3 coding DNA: TGTGCCAGTAGTCACAGGGATATTTATAGCAATCAGCCCCAGCATTTT. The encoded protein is CASSHRDIYSNQPQHF.